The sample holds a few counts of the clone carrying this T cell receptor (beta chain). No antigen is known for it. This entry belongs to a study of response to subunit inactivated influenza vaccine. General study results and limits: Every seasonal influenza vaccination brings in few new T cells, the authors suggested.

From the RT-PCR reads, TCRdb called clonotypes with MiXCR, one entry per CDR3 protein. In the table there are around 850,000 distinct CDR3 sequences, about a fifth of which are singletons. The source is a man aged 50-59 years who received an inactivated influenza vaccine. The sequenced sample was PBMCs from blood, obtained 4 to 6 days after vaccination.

The CDR3 DNA reads TGTGCCAGCAGCTACCAGGGGCTGGGCAACACAGATACGCAGTATTTT. Its protein is CASSYQGLGNTDTQYF. The chain links TRBV7-2 to TRBJ2-3; the D gene is possibly TRBD1 (6 bases). Looked up from germline, CDR1 is SGHTA and CDR2 is FQGNSA. V was shortened by 4 bases and J by 2 bases, with 16 bases between the two germline ends. The CDR3 is 16 amino acids.